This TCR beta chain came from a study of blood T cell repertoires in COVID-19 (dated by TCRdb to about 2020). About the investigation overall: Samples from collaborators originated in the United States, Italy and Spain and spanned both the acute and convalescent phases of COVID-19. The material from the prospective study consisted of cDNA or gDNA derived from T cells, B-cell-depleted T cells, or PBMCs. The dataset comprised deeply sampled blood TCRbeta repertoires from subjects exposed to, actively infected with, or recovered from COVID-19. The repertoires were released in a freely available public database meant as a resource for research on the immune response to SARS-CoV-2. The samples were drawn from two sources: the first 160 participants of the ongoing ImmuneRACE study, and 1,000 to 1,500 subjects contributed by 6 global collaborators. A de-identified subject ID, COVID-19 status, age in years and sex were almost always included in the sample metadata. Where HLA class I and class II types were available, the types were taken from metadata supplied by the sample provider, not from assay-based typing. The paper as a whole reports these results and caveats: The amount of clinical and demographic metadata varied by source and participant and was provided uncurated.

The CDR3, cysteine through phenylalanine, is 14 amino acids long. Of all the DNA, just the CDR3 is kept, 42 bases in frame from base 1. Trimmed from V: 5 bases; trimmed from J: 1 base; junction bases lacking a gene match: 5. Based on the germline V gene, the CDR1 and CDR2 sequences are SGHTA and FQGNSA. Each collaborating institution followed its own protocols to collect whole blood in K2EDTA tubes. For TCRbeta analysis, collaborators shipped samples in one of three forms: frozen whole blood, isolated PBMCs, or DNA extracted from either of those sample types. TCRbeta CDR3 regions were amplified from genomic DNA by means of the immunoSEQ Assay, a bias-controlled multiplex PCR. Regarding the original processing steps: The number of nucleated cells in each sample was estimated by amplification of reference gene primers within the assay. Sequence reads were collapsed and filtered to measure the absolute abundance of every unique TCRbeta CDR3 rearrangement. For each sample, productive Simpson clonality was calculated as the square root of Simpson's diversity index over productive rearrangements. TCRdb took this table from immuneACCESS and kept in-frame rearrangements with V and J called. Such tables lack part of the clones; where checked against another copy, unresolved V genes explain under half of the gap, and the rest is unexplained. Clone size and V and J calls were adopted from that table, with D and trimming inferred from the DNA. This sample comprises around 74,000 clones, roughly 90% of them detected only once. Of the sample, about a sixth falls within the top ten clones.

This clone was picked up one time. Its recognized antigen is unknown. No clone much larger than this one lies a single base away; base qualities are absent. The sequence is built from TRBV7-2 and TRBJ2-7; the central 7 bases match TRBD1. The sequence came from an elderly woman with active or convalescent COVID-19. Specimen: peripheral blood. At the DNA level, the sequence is TGTGCCAGCAGCCCCGGGACAGTTTCCTACGAGCAGTACTTC. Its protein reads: CASSPGTVSYEQYF.